This T cell receptor (beta chain) was retrieved from a study of blood T cell repertoires in COVID-19. Whole-study context: Acute and convalescent COVID-19 specimens originated in the United States, Italy and Spain.

It was during active infection that Seattle patients were enrolled and then longitudinally followed. Germline V lookup: CDR1 SGHTA, CDR2 FQGNSA. The CDR3 length is 15 residues. Trimming took 0 bases from V and 7 from J, leaving 13 bases between them. This table comes from immunoSEQ multiplex PCR, and its TCRdb copy is limited to in-frame clones, with some not included. This sample has about 190,000 clones, with around 80% found just once. This clonotype was obtained from a woman aged 80 or over with COVID-19, enrolled during active disease. Specimen: peripheral blood. This chain joins TRBV7-2 and TRBJ2-1, with a weak D call TRBD2 (5 bases). This CDR3 reads CASSLARVLGNEQFF. Here the CDR3 DNA reads TGTGCCAGCAGCTTAGCGAGGGTTCTAGGGAATGAGCAGTTCTTC.